The 21 T cell receptor beta chains reported below all come from one sample, sequenced in a study of OX40 agonist ivuxolimab in advanced cancers. Libraries were prepared by immunoSEQ multiplex PCR; TCRdb keeps only in-frame clonotypes and omits some of them. Found here are about 39,000 clones, 75% to 85% of them singletons; the top ten hold over 2.5%. The input for sequencing was CD4+ or CD8+ T cells sorted from blood, taken in a trial of the OX40 agonist ivuxolimab. The receptors derive from an adult with an advanced solid tumor such as melanoma, head and neck, liver or kidney cancer.

The chain carries TRBV5-1 and TRBJ2-3, with a tentative D call TRBD2 (5 bases). V was cut by 4 bases and J by 0 bases, with 9 bases left in between. This CDR3 is 14 amino acids long. The germline gives CDR1 SGHRS, CDR2 YFSETQ. Written as DNA, the CDR3 is TGCGCCAGCAGCCGGGAAACTAGCACAGATACGCAGTATTTT. It specifies CASSRETSTDTQYF.

The rearrangement joins TRBV14 to TRBJ2-1, with 12 bases matching TRBD2. V lost 5 bases and J lost 9; bases outside the gene matches: 11. Germline values: CDR1 SGHDN, CDR2 FVKESK. CDR3 size: 16 residues. The CDR3 loop reads CASSGLGRLAGVEQFF. CDR3 bases: TGTGCCAGCAGCGGGCTAGGCCGACTAGCGGGAGTTGAGCAGTTCTTC.

This sequence joins TRBV5-1 and TRBJ1-2, with a weak D call TRBD1 (5 bases). Germline assignment: CDR1 SGHRS and CDR2 YFSETQ. CDR3 size: 15 residues. Trimming removed 2 bases from V and 1 base from J, with 12 bases in between. The CDR3, as DNA: TGCGCCAGCAGCTTTGGGGCAGAAGTTAACTATGGCTACACCTTC. Amino acid sequence: CASSFGAEVNYGYTF.

V is TRBV4-1 and J is TRBJ2-5; D possibly uses TRBD1 or TRBD2 (5 bases each). Germline V gene lookup returns CDR1 MGHRA and CDR2 YSYEKL. This CDR3 is built from 17 residues. V lost 0 bases and J lost 2, with 16 bases in between. In nucleotides, the CDR3 is TGCGCCAGCAGCCAAGAACCAACAGGAGGTTTTCAAGAGACCCAGTACTTC. This encodes CASSQEPTGGFQETQYF.

The chain uses TRBV23-1 and TRBJ1-1, with D perhaps TRBD1 (5 bases). TRBV23-1 is an ORF; its function is uncertain. CDR3 size: 12 residues. With 4 bases removed from V and 10 bases from J, the gap between germline ends came to 13 bases. The CDR3 nucleotides read TGCGCCAGCAGTCTCGCGATGGGGGGAGCTTTCTTT. Its protein is CASSLAMGGAFF.

This clone was seen a handful of times. The rearrangement joins TRBV7-8 to TRBJ2-5, with TRBD1 identical over 8 bases. The CDR3 contains 15 residues. Germline lookup yields CDR1 SGHVS and CDR2 FQNEAQ. The V and J ends lost 0 bases and 2 bases, in that order; junction bases with no gene match: 2. The CDR3 region has the DNA TGTGCCAGCAGCTTAGCGACAGGGGATCAAGAGACCCAGTACTTC. It is translated as CASSLATGDQETQYF. Full variable domain (rest looked up from reference TRBV7-8 and TRBJ2-5): GAGVSQSPRYKVAKRGQDVALRCDPISGHVSLFWYQQALGQGPEFLTYFQNEAQLDKSGLPSDRFFAERPEGSVSTLKIQRTQQEDSAVYLCASSLATGDQETQYFGPGTRLLVL.

The chain links TRBV29-1 to TRBJ2-3, with TRBD1 matching over 11 bases. Losses at the gene ends were 3 bases for V and 5 bases for J; bases not matched to a gene: 4. The CDR3 is made up of 14 amino acids. In germline, CDR1 is SQVTM, CDR2 ANQGSEA. The CDR3 region has the DNA TGCAGCGTTGAGGGACAGGGGGAACAAGATACGCAGTATTTT. Its protein is CSVEGQGEQDTQYF.

This chain links TRBV4-2 with TRBJ2-3, with D hard to call. Germline-derived CDR1 and CDR2 are LGHNA and YNFKEQ. The CDR3 extends over 15 amino acids. V was trimmed by 0 bases and J by 2 bases, leaving 9 bases between them. DNA of the CDR3: TGTGCCAGCAGCCAAGAAGGAGATTCCACAGATACGCAGTATTTT. The encoded protein is CASSQEGDSTDTQYF.

The V call is TRBV9, the J call TRBJ1-1; no definite D call. Looked up from germline, CDR1 is SGDLS and CDR2 is YYNGEE. The CDR3 has 15 residues. V was clipped by 3 bases and J by 8 bases, with 20 bases between them. CDR3 coding DNA: TGTGCCAGCAGCGCCTTAGCGGGGATTGCGGCGGAAGCTTTCTTT. It translates to CASSALAGIAAEAFF.

V gene TRBV6-1 combines with J gene TRBJ1-6; D ambiguous. The CDR3 covers 14 residues. The V and J ends lost 10 bases and 6 bases respectively, with 16 bases between them. Germline CDR1 and CDR2: MNHNS and SASEGT. The CDR3 sequence is CATSPRTFNSPLHF. The CDR3 DNA is TGTGCCACCTCCCCCAGGACGTTTAATTCACCCCTCCACTTT.

The V gene is TRBV28, the J gene TRBJ1-4; D is unclear. The CDR3 sequence is 17 residues long. Trimming stripped 6 bases from V and 0 bases from J, with 17 bases between. Germline V gene sequence: CDR1 MDHEN, CDR2 SYDVKM. This chain's CDR3 is CASSTRWGTSTNEKLFF. DNA of the CDR3: TGTGCCAGCAGCACCCGATGGGGTACCTCAACTAATGAAAAACTGTTTTTT.

The V call is TRBV15, the J call TRBJ1-4, with no clear D. This CDR3 spans 14 amino acids. V shed 0 bases and J shed 2 bases, with 4 bases lying between them. Looked up from germline, CDR1 is LNHNV and CDR2 is YYDKDF (reference sequence). Here the CDR3 DNA reads TGTGCCACCAGCAGAGACGGGACTAATGAAAAACTGTTTTTT. It translates to CATSRDGTNEKLFF.

This sequence joins TRBV5-6 and TRBJ1-2, with D perhaps matching TRBD1 (6 bases). This CDR3 is 17 amino acids long. V lost 5 bases and J lost 6, with 26 bases in between. The germline CDR1 and CDR2 sequences are SGHDT and YYEEEE. The CDR3 spells CASRSRGLAQNWDGYTF. The CDR3 DNA sequence: TGTGCCAGCAGATCACGGGGGCTGGCTCAAAATTGGGATGGCTACACCTTC.

The sample holds one count of this clone. This chain links TRBV28 with TRBJ2-7, with TRBD1 identical over 7 bases. Germline V CDR1 and CDR2: MDHEN, SYDVKM. The CDR3 has 21 residues. Losses at the gene ends were 6 bases for V and 2 bases for J; bases not matched to a gene: 28. The CDR3 loop is CASSPTGQSYLLFSYPYEQYV. The DNA of the CDR3 is TGTGCCAGCAGCCCAACGGGACAGAGTTATTTGCTCTTCTCCTACCCCTACGAGCAGTACGTC.

This chain joins TRBV19 and TRBJ2-1; the match to TRBD1 covers 8 bases. Germline CDR1 reads LNHDA; CDR2 reads SQIVND (reference sequence). There are 16 residues in the CDR3. V shed 4 bases, J shed 5 bases, and the junction held 10 bases outside the gene matches. CDR3 in amino acids: CASSTVPGGYDNEQFF. The CDR3 DNA reads as TGTGCCAGTAGTACCGTTCCAGGGGGCTATGACAATGAGCAGTTCTTC.

The rearrangement joins TRBV10-1 to TRBJ2-3; TRBD2 matches at 10 bases. The ends lost 0 bases at V and 3 bases at J; junction bases unmatched: 15. This CDR3 is 20 amino acids long. The germline CDR1 and CDR2 sequences are WNHNN and SYGVQD (reference sequence). The CDR3: CASSESPKGKREGGTDTQYF. The CDR3 nucleotides read TGCGCCAGCAGTGAGTCACCCAAGGGGAAGCGGGAGGGCGGGACAGATACGCAGTATTTT.

This rearrangement joins TRBV6-5 to TRBJ1-2; D not resolved. CDR1 and CDR2 (germline): MNHEY, SVGAGI. The CDR3 spans 16 residues. Trimming took off 0 bases at V and 0 bases at J, with 11 bases between the two ends. Here the CDR3 DNA reads TGTGCCAGCAGTTACTCGTGGGGTGCCGCTAACTATGGCTACACCTTC. This codes for CASSYSWGAANYGYTF.

The chain recombines TRBV5-1 with TRBJ2-1; TRBD1 might be the D (6 bases). Germline V gene sequence: CDR1 SGHRS, CDR2 YFSETQ. The CDR3 has 14 amino acids. V was trimmed by 5 bases and J by 4 bases, leaving 13 bases between them. The CDR3 spells CASSSRQVYNEQFF. Here the CDR3 DNA reads TGCGCCAGCAGTTCTAGACAGGTATACAATGAGCAGTTCTTC.

The chain employs TRBV4-2 and TRBJ1-1; D is unclear. V was cut by 6 bases and J by 3 bases, with 17 bases left in between. The CDR3 covers 15 residues. CDR1 and CDR2 from the germline V gene are LGHNA and YNFKEQ. CDR3 nucleotide sequence: TGTGCCAGCAGAGACCTCGGGCGCCTCGACACTGAAGCTTTCTTT. Its protein is CASRDLGRLDTEAFF.

V gene TRBV25-1 combines with J gene TRBJ1-3, with D possibly matching TRBD1 (5 bases). Germline CDR1 reads MGHDK; CDR2 reads SYGVNS. The CDR3 length is 15 residues. The germline V and J ends were trimmed by 3 bases and 3 bases, with 12 bases remaining between them. The CDR3 reads CASSEGLLGGNTIYF. In DNA, the CDR3 is TGTGCCAGCAGTGAGGGACTACTAGGTGGAAACACCATATATTTT.

CDR3 region: CASSLFGREQYF. CDR3 sequence (DNA): TGTGCCAGCAGCTTGTTCGGGCGCGAGCAGTACTTC. J is TRBJ2-5 and V is TRBV5-6, with unresolved D. The J call may be faulty, since TRBJ2-7 better matches the DNA end. Per the germline V gene, CDR1 is SGHDT and CDR2 is YYEEEE. The CDR3 extends over 12 amino acids.